These T cell receptor beta chains were read from a single sample in a study of CD8 T cells in Susac syndrome. TCRdb itself ran the immunoSEQ multiplex PCR reads through MiXCR, one entry per CDR3 protein. The sample carries around 200,000 distinct CDR3 sequences, 80% to 95% recorded once. Sequencing was performed on CD8+ T cells from PBMCs. These receptors came from a human donor with multiple sclerosis. Each CDR3 is given with its conserved first and last residue. The order of the fields is CDR3 length, V gene, clone size, D gene, J gene, CDR3 protein, CDR3 DNA. The D gene is left open where the match is weak. Clone size is not always given. Where it is, it says once, few, many or a class for expanded clones.

len: 19
v_gene: TRBV9
abundance: -
d_gene: TRBD2
j_gene: TRBJ2-6
CDR3aa: CASSPPAGEFSSGANVLTF
CDR3nt: TGTGCCAGCAGCCCCCCGGCGGGGGAATTCAGCTCTGGGGCCAACGTCCTGACTTTC

len: 14
v_gene: TRBV15
abundance: -
d_gene: -
j_gene: TRBJ2-5
CDR3aa: CATSPWDLEETQYF
CDR3nt: TGTGCCACCAGCCCTTGGGACTTAGAAGAGACCCAGTACTTC

len: 16
v_gene: TRBV13
abundance: -
d_gene: -
j_gene: TRBJ1-1
CDR3aa: CASSLVGPLVNTEAFF
CDR3nt: TGTGCCAGCAGCTTAGTTGGCCCGTTGGTGAACACTGAAGCTTTCTTT

len: 16
v_gene: TRBV7-9
abundance: -
d_gene: TRBD1
j_gene: TRBJ2-1
CDR3aa: CASSTGQVLDTNEQFF
CDR3nt: TGTGCCAGCAGCACCGGACAGGTCCTCGATACCAATGAGCAGTTCTTC

len: 16
v_gene: TRBV7-9
abundance: -
d_gene: -
j_gene: TRBJ2-3
CDR3aa: CASSRMDTQDPDTQYF
CDR3nt: TGTGCCAGCAGCCGTATGGACACCCAAGACCCAGATACGCAGTATTTT

len: 12
v_gene: TRBV7-9
abundance: -
d_gene: -
j_gene: TRBJ2-3
CDR3aa: CASSANPDTQYF
CDR3nt: TGTGCCAGCAGCGCAAATCCAGATACGCAGTATTTT

len: 14
v_gene: TRBV6-2/TRBV6-3
abundance: -
d_gene: -
j_gene: TRBJ2-1
CDR3aa: CASSYGGSYNEQFF
CDR3nt: TGTGCCAGCAGTTACGGCGGCTCCTACAATGAGCAGTTCTTC

len: 21
v_gene: TRBV11-1
abundance: once
d_gene: TRBD2
j_gene: TRBJ2-2
CDR3aa: CASSIVSLFSGLNRNTGELFF
CDR3nt: TGTGCCAGCAGCATCGTATCTCTCTTCTCGGGACTAAACCGAAACACCGGGGAGCTGTTTTTT

len: 16
v_gene: TRBV15
abundance: -
d_gene: -
j_gene: TRBJ1-6
CDR3aa: CATSRETLGPNSPLHF
CDR3nt: TGTGCCACCAGCAGAGAGACCCTAGGACCCAATTCACCCCTCCACTTT

len: 21
v_gene: TRBV4-3
abundance: -
d_gene: TRBD2
j_gene: TRBJ2-7
CDR3aa: CASSQDRLRGVAGTNEYEQYF
CDR3nt: TGCGCCAGCAGCCAAGACCGACTCAGGGGAGTAGCGGGAACGAACGAATACGAGCAGTACTTC

len: 13
v_gene: TRBV29-1
abundance: once
d_gene: TRBD2
j_gene: TRBJ2-1
CDR3aa: CSGEGLAEPLQFF
CDR3nt: TGCAGCGGTGAGGGACTAGCGGAACCACTGCAGTTCTTC

len: 14
v_gene: TRBV6-2/TRBV6-3
abundance: -
d_gene: -
j_gene: TRBJ1-5
CDR3aa: CASGEGYSNQPQHF
CDR3nt: TGTGCCAGCGGTGAGGGGTATAGCAATCAGCCCCAGCATTTT

len: 20
v_gene: TRBV15
abundance: -
d_gene: -
j_gene: TRBJ2-1
CDR3aa: CATSSDLETGAGPYYNEQFF
CDR3nt: TGTGCCACCAGCAGCGACCTTGAGACAGGAGCGGGACCCTATTACAATGAGCAGTTCTTC

len: 16
v_gene: TRBV6-5
abundance: once
d_gene: -
j_gene: TRBJ2-1
CDR3aa: CASSYSGALYYNEQFF
CDR3nt: TGTGCCAGCAGTTACTCTGGGGCCCTATATTACAATGAGCAGTTCTTC

len: 13
v_gene: TRBV7-9
abundance: -
d_gene: -
j_gene: TRBJ1-5
CDR3aa: CASSFVNDPYLIF
CDR3nt: TGTGCCAGCAGCTTTGTGAACGATCCCTACCTAATTTTT

len: 12
v_gene: TRBV5-4
abundance: -
d_gene: -
j_gene: TRBJ2-2
CDR3aa: CASSDNTGELFF
CDR3nt: TGTGCCAGCAGCGACAACACCGGGGAGCTGTTTTTT

len: 12
v_gene: TRBV6-2/TRBV6-3
abundance: -
d_gene: -
j_gene: TRBJ1-1
CDR3aa: CASSYMGAEAFF
CDR3nt: TGTGCCAGCAGTTACATGGGAGCTGAAGCTTTCTTT

len: 14
v_gene: TRBV7-9
abundance: once
d_gene: TRBD1
j_gene: TRBJ1-2
CDR3aa: CASSLVGGVWGYTF
CDR3nt: TGTGCCAGCAGCTTAGTAGGGGGCGTCTGGGGCTACACCTTC

len: 13
v_gene: TRBV11-1
abundance: -
d_gene: TRBD1
j_gene: TRBJ2-7
CDR3aa: CASSYDRANEQYF
CDR3nt: TGTGCCAGCAGCTATGACAGGGCCAACGAGCAGTACTTC

len: 13
v_gene: TRBV7-6
abundance: -
d_gene: -
j_gene: TRBJ2-3
CDR3aa: CASSLIRQDTQYF
CDR3nt: TGTGCCAGCAGCTTAATCAGGCAGGATACGCAGTATTTT

len: 15
v_gene: TRBV27
abundance: -
d_gene: TRBD1
j_gene: TRBJ2-7
CDR3aa: CASSPRGQGLYEQYF
CDR3nt: TGTGCCAGCAGTCCCCGCGGACAGGGTCTCTACGAGCAGTACTTC

len: 13
v_gene: TRBV19
abundance: -
d_gene: -
j_gene: TRBJ1-1
CDR3aa: CASSKTANTEAFF
CDR3nt: TGTGCCAGTAGTAAAACAGCGAACACTGAAGCTTTCTTT

len: 13
v_gene: TRBV9
abundance: -
d_gene: TRBD1
j_gene: TRBJ2-7
CDR3aa: CASSDRESHEQYF
CDR3nt: TGTGCCAGCAGTGACAGGGAATCCCACGAGCAGTACTTC

len: 15
v_gene: TRBV29-1
abundance: -
d_gene: -
j_gene: TRBJ1-2
CDR3aa: CSVDTGAGANYGYTF
CDR3nt: TGCAGCGTTGACACCGGAGCGGGGGCGAACTATGGCTACACCTTC

len: 15
v_gene: TRBV4-1
abundance: -
d_gene: -
j_gene: TRBJ1-2
CDR3aa: CASSQPGGRNYGYTF
CDR3nt: TGCGCCAGCAGCCAACCCGGGGGCAGAAACTATGGCTACACCTTC

len: 13
v_gene: TRBV19
abundance: -
d_gene: -
j_gene: TRBJ1-2
CDR3aa: CASSGSGNYGYTF
CDR3nt: TGTGCCAGTAGCGGCTCGGGGAACTATGGCTACACCTTC

len: 12
v_gene: TRBV6-2/TRBV6-3
abundance: -
d_gene: -
j_gene: TRBJ2-1
CDR3aa: CASSYLANEQFF
CDR3nt: TGTGCCAGCAGTTACCTAGCAAATGAGCAGTTCTTC

len: 17
v_gene: TRBV4-1
abundance: -
d_gene: TRBD2
j_gene: TRBJ2-5
CDR3aa: CASSQGLAGVWEETQYF
CDR3nt: TGCGCCAGCAGCCAAGGGCTAGCGGGAGTGTGGGAAGAGACCCAGTACTTC

len: 17
v_gene: TRBV7-9
abundance: -
d_gene: TRBD2
j_gene: TRBJ2-7
CDR3aa: CASKGLAGQTGSYEQYF
CDR3nt: TGTGCCAGCAAGGGACTAGCGGGGCAAACAGGATCCTACGAGCAGTACTTC

len: 15
v_gene: TRBV3-1
abundance: -
d_gene: -
j_gene: TRBJ1-1
CDR3aa: CASSQSVTGNTEAFF
CDR3nt: TGTGCCAGCAGCCAATCTGTTACAGGGAACACTGAAGCTTTCTTT

len: 14
v_gene: TRBV6-5
abundance: -
d_gene: -
j_gene: TRBJ2-3
CDR3aa: CASSRQDSTDTQYF
CDR3nt: TGTGCCAGCAGTAGACAGGACAGCACAGATACGCAGTATTTT

len: 17
v_gene: TRBV15
abundance: -
d_gene: -
j_gene: TRBJ2-1
CDR3aa: CATSSYRSESSYNEQFF
CDR3nt: TGTGCCACCAGCAGTTATAGAAGCGAGAGCTCCTACAATGAGCAGTTCTTC

len: 17
v_gene: TRBV2
abundance: -
d_gene: TRBD2
j_gene: TRBJ2-7
CDR3aa: CASSESLGREREGEQYF
CDR3nt: TGTGCCAGCAGTGAATCGCTCGGGAGGGAGAGGGAGGGCGAGCAGTACTTC

len: 12
v_gene: TRBV30
abundance: -
d_gene: -
j_gene: TRBJ1-1
CDR3aa: CASQGRGTEAFF
CDR3nt: TGTGCCTCACAGGGCAGGGGTACTGAAGCTTTCTTT

len: 16
v_gene: TRBV21-1
abundance: -
d_gene: -
j_gene: TRBJ2-7
CDR3aa: CASSKARSGRSYEQYF
CDR3nt: TGTGCCAGCAGCAAAGCCCGCAGCGGGAGGTCCTACGAGCAGTACTTC

len: 14
v_gene: TRBV12-3/TRBV12-4
abundance: -
d_gene: -
j_gene: TRBJ2-5
CDR3aa: CASSTVQAQETQYF
CDR3nt: TGTGCCAGCAGCACGGTACAAGCTCAAGAGACCCAGTACTTC

len: 16
v_gene: TRBV23-1
abundance: -
d_gene: -
j_gene: TRBJ2-1
CDR3aa: CASSQSRESSYNEQFF
CDR3nt: TGCGCCAGCAGTCAATCGCGGGAAAGCTCCTACAATGAGCAGTTCTTC

len: 16
v_gene: TRBV7-9
abundance: once
d_gene: TRBD1
j_gene: TRBJ2-3
CDR3aa: CASSPGQGEVTDTQYF
CDR3nt: TGTGCCAGCAGCCCAGGACAGGGGGAAGTCACAGATACGCAGTATTTT

len: 16
v_gene: TRBV7-9
abundance: -
d_gene: -
j_gene: TRBJ1-4
CDR3aa: CASTLGGLDADEKLFF
CDR3nt: TGTGCCAGCACATTAGGGGGGCTTGATGCGGATGAAAAACTGTTTTTT

len: 18
v_gene: TRBV5-2
abundance: -
d_gene: -
j_gene: TRBJ2-6
CDR3aa: CASNRSRGTQSRANVLTF
CDR3nt: TGTGCCAGCAACCGTTCCAGAGGTACACAAAGTCGGGCCAACGTCCTGACTTTC

len: 15
v_gene: TRBV19
abundance: -
d_gene: TRBD1
j_gene: TRBJ1-1
CDR3aa: CAISRDRGSGTEAFF
CDR3nt: TGTGCCATTTCCCGGGACAGGGGGTCGGGGACTGAAGCTTTCTTT

len: 14
v_gene: TRBV5-5
abundance: -
d_gene: -
j_gene: TRBJ1-1
CDR3aa: CASSLWGGNTEAFF
CDR3nt: TGTGCCAGCAGCTTGTGGGGCGGGAACACTGAAGCTTTCTTT

len: 12
v_gene: TRBV25-1
abundance: once
d_gene: -
j_gene: TRBJ2-5
CDR3aa: CASSSNGETQYF
CDR3nt: TGTGCCAGCAGTTCGAATGGAGAGACCCAGTACTTC

len: 15
v_gene: TRBV5-1
abundance: once
d_gene: TRBD2
j_gene: TRBJ2-7
CDR3aa: CASSLEAGGLLEQYF
CDR3nt: TGCGCCAGCAGCTTGGAAGCGGGAGGACTTCTGGAGCAGTACTTC